This T cell receptor (beta chain) emerged from a study of T cells in localized non-small cell lung cancer. Regarding this clone: Its antigen is unidentified.

Profiling relied on immunoSEQ multiplex PCR, and the TCRdb table lists in-frame clones only, not all of them. The sample lists 9,400 or so clones; less than 95% were seen once. Study-level points and caveats: As only one tumor region underwent sequencing, heterogeneity remains possible. Paired adjacent lung recovered a median roughly 56 of the top 100 tumor clones.

Material: peripheral blood, obtained before any cancer treatment. This receptor was taken from a male donor at least 60 years old with stage III squamous cell lung carcinoma.

The CDR3: CASRNQGGTNEKLFF. The CDR3 DNA reads as TGTGCCAGCAGAAATCAGGGTGGTACTAATGAAAAACTGTTTTTT. The rearrangement uses TRBV28 and TRBJ1-4, with a tentative D call TRBD1 (5 bases). Trimming cost V 6 bases and J 2 bases, with 13 bases left between them. In germline, CDR1 is MDHEN, CDR2 SYDVKM. This CDR3 region has 15 residues.